The clone carrying this T cell receptor (beta chain) appeared once. TCR alpha and beta CDR3 regions were amplified from RNA using iRepertoire nested multiplex PCR. TCRdb fed the multiplex PCR reads into MiXCR, producing one record per CDR3 protein. This sample has some 93,000 distinct CDR3 sequences; roughly 37% occur once, and the top ten carry about two fifths. Germline loops: CDR1 MNHNS, CDR2 SASEGT. The CDR3 sequence is 12 residues long. This sample was included in a study of glioma-infiltrating T cells. The sequence came from a human donor with low-grade glioma or glioblastoma, undergoing nonglioma brain surgery, or in good health (not recorded which). Sequenced: glioma tissue, nonneoplastic brain tissue, or PBMCs (not recorded which). This chain connects TRBV6-1 to TRBJ2-7; the match to TRBD1 covers 8 bases. CDR3: CDTRTGLGEQYF. CDR3 sequence (DNA): TGTGACACCAGGACAGGGCTGGGTGAGCAGTACTTC.